This TCR beta chain was observed in a study of control samples from healthy donors and cancer patients. This clone was counted between two and nine times. Assay used: immunoSEQ multiplex PCR; TCRdb lists only in-frame clones, some missing. This sample has around 130,000 clones, with approximately 90% found just once. This TCR was recovered from a man between 50 and 59 years old in good health. Sequenced sample: blood.

The CDR3 DNA follows: TGTGCCAGCAGCTTACAGGGGGGGGTAGAGACCCAGTACTTC. Translated, it gives CASSLQGGVETQYF. The V and J genes are TRBV13 and TRBJ2-5; TRBD1 or TRBD2 may be the D gene (7 bases each). The V and J ends lost 2 bases and 4 bases respectively, with 11 bases between them. The V gene's germline CDR1 is PRHDT and CDR2 FYEKMQ (reference sequence). The CDR3 extends over 14 amino acids.